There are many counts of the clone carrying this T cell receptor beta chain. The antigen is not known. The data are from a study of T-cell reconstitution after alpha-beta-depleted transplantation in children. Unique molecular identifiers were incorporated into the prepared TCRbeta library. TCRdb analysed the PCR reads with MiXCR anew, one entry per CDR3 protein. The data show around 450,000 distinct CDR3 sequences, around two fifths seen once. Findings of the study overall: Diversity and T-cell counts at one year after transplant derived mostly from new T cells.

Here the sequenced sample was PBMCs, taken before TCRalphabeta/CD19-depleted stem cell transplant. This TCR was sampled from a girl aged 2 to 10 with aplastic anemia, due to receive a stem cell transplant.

In nucleotides, the CDR3 is TGTGCCAGCAGCCAAGAGGGCGCGGGAGTAAAAGATACGCAGTATTTT. Its translation: CASSQEGAGVKDTQYF. The chain uses TRBV3-1 and TRBJ2-3; 7 positions match TRBD2. The length of the CDR3 is 16 residues. The V gene end was trimmed by 0 bases and the J gene end by 5 bases; junction bases not matched to a gene: 8. Germline CDR1 LGHDT, CDR2 YNNKEL (reference sequence).